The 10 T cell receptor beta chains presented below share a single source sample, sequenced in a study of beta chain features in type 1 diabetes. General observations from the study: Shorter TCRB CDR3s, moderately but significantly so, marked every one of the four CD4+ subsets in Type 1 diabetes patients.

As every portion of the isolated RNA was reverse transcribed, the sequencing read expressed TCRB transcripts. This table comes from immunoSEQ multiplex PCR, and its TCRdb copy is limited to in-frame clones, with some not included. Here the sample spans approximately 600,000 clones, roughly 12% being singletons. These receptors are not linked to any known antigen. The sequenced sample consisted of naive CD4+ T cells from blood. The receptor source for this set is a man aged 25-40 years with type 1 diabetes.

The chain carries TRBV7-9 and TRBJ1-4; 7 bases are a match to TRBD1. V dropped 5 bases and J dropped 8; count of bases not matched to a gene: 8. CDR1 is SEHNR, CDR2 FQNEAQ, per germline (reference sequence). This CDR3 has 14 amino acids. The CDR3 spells CASSPNRGFEKLFF. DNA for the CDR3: TGTGCCAGCAGCCCGAACAGGGGTTTCGAAAAACTGTTTTTT.

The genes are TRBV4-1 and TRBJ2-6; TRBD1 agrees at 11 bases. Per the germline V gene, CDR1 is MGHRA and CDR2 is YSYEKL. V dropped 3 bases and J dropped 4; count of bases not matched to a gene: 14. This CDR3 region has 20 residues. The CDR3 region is CASSQDRGQGAFSGANVLTF. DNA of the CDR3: TGCGCCAGCAGCCAGGATAGAGGACAGGGGGCATTTTCAGGGGCCAACGTCCTGACTTTC.

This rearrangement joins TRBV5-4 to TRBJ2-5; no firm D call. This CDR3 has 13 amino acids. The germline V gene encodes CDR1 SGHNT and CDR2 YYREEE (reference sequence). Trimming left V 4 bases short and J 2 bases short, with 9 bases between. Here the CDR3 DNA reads TGTGCCAGCAGCAAGGGCCCTCAAGAGACCCAGTACTTC. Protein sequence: CASSKGPQETQYF.

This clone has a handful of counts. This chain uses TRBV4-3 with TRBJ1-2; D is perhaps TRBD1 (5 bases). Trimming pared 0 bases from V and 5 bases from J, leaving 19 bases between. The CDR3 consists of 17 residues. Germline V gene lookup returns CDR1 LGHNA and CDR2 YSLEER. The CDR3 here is CASSQDNTDIGGYGYTF. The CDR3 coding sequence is TGCGCCAGCAGCCAAGATAATACGGACATCGGTGGGTATGGCTACACCTTC.

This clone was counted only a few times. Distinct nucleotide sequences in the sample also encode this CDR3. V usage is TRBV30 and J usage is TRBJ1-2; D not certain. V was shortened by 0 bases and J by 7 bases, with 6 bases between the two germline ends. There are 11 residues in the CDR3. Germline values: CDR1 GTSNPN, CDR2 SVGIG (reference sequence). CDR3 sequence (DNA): TGTGCCTGGAGTGTACTCGGTGGCTACACCTTC. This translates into CAWSVLGGYTF.

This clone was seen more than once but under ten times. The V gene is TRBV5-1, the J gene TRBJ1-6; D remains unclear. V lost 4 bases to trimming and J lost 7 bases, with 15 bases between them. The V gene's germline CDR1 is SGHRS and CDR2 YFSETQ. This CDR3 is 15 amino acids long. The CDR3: CASSPGGLWNSPLHF. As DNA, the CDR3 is TGCGCCAGCAGCCCGGGAGGGCTTTGGAATTCACCCCTCCACTTT.

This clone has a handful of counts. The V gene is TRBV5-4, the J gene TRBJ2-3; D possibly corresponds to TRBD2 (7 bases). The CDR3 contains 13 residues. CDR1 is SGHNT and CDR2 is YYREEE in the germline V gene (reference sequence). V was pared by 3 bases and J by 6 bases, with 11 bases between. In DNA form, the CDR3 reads TGTGCCAGCAGCTCGGGGGGCGGGGATACGCAGTATTTT. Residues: CASSSGGGDTQYF.

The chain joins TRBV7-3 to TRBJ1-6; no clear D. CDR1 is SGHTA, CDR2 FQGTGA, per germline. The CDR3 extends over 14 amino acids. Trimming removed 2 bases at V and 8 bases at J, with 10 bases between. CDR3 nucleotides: TGTGCCAGCAGCTTAGCGACGACCTATTCACCCCTCCACTTT. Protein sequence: CASSLATTYSPLHF.

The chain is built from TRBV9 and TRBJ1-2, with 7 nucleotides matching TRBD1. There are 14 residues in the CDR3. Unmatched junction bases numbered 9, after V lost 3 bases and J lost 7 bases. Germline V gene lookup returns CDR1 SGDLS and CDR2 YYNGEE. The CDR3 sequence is CASSATGPEGGYTF. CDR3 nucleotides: TGTGCCAGCAGCGCGACAGGGCCGGAAGGTGGCTACACCTTC.

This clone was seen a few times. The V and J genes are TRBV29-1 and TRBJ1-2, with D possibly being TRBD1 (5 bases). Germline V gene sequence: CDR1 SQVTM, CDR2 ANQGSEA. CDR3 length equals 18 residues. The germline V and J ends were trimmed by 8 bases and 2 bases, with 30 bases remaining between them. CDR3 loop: CSPPMPRGHRDSNYGYTF. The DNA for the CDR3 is TGCAGCCCCCCGATGCCAAGGGGCCACCGGGACTCCAACTATGGCTACACCTTC. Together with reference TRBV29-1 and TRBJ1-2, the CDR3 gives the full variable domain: SAVISQKPSRDICQRGTSLTIQCQVDSQVTMMFWYRQQPGQSLTLIATANQGSEATYESGFVIDKFPISRPNLTFSTLTVSNMSPEDSSIYLCSPPMPRGHRDSNYGYTFGSGTRLTVV.